What follows are 15 T cell receptor beta chains derived from one specimen sequenced in a study of blood T cells in healthy people across ages. Primed by a sample-barcoded 5' primer and a J-beta primer mix, a second PCR proceeded for roughly 7 to 11 cycles. TCRdb analysed the 5' RACE reads with MiXCR anew, one entry per CDR3 protein. The table includes 730,000 or so distinct CDR3 sequences, 40% to 45% detected once. The source material was blood. These receptors all stem from a woman aged 60-70 years in good health.

The V call is TRBV7-2, the J call TRBJ2-7; 7 bases match TRBD2. The germline V gene encodes CDR1 SGHTA and CDR2 FQGNSA. V shed 7 bases, J shed 2 bases, and the junction held 8 bases outside the gene matches. This CDR3 is 14 amino acids long. CDR3 DNA: TGTGCCAGCACCCAGACGGGGGGTCCCTACGAGCAGTACTTC. As protein: CASTQTGGPYEQYF.

This clonotype was recorded only once. The rearrangement joins TRBV7-2 to TRBJ1-1, with a tentative D call TRBD1 (5 bases). Germline values: CDR1 SGHTA, CDR2 FQGNSA. The CDR3 runs to 14 residues. The V end lost 3 bases, the J end lost 2 bases, and 10 bases lay between the germline ends. The DNA for the CDR3 is TGTGCCAGCAGCTTCCGGGACGGTAACACTGAAGCTTTCTTT. It is translated as CASSFRDGNTEAFF.

V usage is TRBV5-1 and J usage is TRBJ2-2; D call uncertain. Germline CDR1 reads SGHRS; CDR2 reads YFSETQ. V was cut by 0 bases and J by 1 base, with 7 bases left in between. This CDR3 has 15 amino acids. DNA for the CDR3: TGCGCCAGCAGCTTGGTGCAGGAGAACACCGGGGAGCTGTTTTTT. This sequence encodes CASSLVQENTGELFF.

The chain has TRBV18 and TRBJ2-7; D is unclear. This CDR3 contains 12 residues. Trimming cost V 3 bases and J 3 bases, with 6 bases left between them. CDR1 is KGHSH, CDR2 LQKENI, per germline. This chain's CDR3 is CASSPKYYEQYF. In nucleotides, the CDR3 is TGTGCCAGCTCACCTAAGTACTACGAGCAGTACTTC.

This clonotype was counted a few times. This chain links TRBV18 with TRBJ1-5, with a possible D match to TRBD1 (6 bases). Germline V CDR1 and CDR2: KGHSH, LQKENI. The V and J ends lost 1 base and 6 bases respectively, with 10 bases between them. This CDR3 spans 14 amino acids. The CDR3 protein is CASSPQGVGQPQHF. The DNA of the CDR3 is TGTGCCAGCTCACCACAGGGGGTTGGTCAGCCCCAGCATTTT.

This chain joins TRBV4-2 and TRBJ2-7; the D gene is possibly TRBD2 (5 bases). Trimming removed 2 bases from V and 5 bases from J, with 10 bases in between. The CDR3 sequence is 13 residues long. Germline CDR1 and CDR2: LGHNA and YNFKEQ. CDR3 sequence: CASSQPGSDEQYF. The CDR3 DNA sequence: TGTGCCAGCAGCCAACCGGGATCCGACGAGCAGTACTTC.

In its sample, this clonotype was seen once. The chain combines TRBV15 with TRBJ2-2; no clear D gene. The CDR3 is 12 amino acids. V dropped 1 base and J dropped 7 bases, with 4 bases sitting between them. Germline lookup yields CDR1 LNHNV and CDR2 YYDKDF (reference sequence). CDR3 coding DNA: TGTGCCACCAGCAGAGGAGTCGGGGAGCTGTTTTTT. Amino acid sequence: CATSRGVGELFF.

This clonotype was seen only a few times. The rearrangement uses TRBV14 and TRBJ2-1; the D call may be TRBD1 or TRBD2 (5 bases each). This CDR3 spans 14 amino acids. Trimming left V 1 base short and J 9 bases short, with 13 bases between. CDR1 SGHDN and CDR2 FVKESK come from the germline V gene. The CDR3 sequence: CASSQVWGIGEQFF. The CDR3 region has the DNA TGTGCCAGCAGCCAAGTATGGGGGATTGGTGAGCAGTTCTTC.

This clonotype was counted between two and nine times. This chain joins TRBV2 and TRBJ2-2, with D possibly being TRBD2 (6 bases). This CDR3 is built from 15 residues. Germline V gives CDR1 SNHLY, CDR2 FYNNEI. Trimming left V 6 bases short and J 5 bases short, with 16 bases between. CDR3 sequence: CASSKEGPPTGELFF. The CDR3, as DNA: TGTGCCAGCAGCAAGGAGGGGCCTCCGACCGGGGAGCTGTTTTTT.

The J gene is TRBJ2-2, the V gene TRBV5-1, with 14 bases identical to TRBD2. J lost 5 bases, V lost 4 bases, and 7 bases had no gene match. The germline V gene has CDR1 SGHRS and CDR2 YFSETQ. The CDR3 loop spans 17 amino acids. The CDR3 DNA follows: TGCGCCAGCAGCGGGACTAGCGGGAGAACGTGGACCGGGGAGCTGTTTTTT. Encoded protein: CASSGTSGRTWTGELFF. Full variable domain (rest looked up from reference TRBV5-1 and TRBJ2-2): KAGVTQTPRYLIKTRGQQVTLSCSPISGHRSVSWYQQTPGQGLQFLFEYFSETQRNKGNFPGRFSGRQFSNSRSEMNVSTLELGDSALYLCASSGTSGRTWTGELFFGEGSRLTVL.

This clonotype was counted only a few times. The rearrangement links TRBV27 to TRBJ2-3; D is possibly TRBD2 (6 bases). The CDR3 has 14 residues. Germline V gene sequence: CDR1 MNHEY, CDR2 SMNVEV (reference sequence). Trimming stripped 5 bases from V and 6 bases from J, with 15 bases between. CDR3 region: CASSPGLPRDTQYF. In DNA form, the CDR3 reads TGTGCCAGCAGTCCGGGACTTCCGCGGGATACGCAGTATTTT.

This clonotype has a handful of counts. The J gene is TRBJ2-7, the V gene TRBV6-2 or TRBV6-3; 14 positions match TRBD2. This CDR3 region has 18 residues. Trimming took 6 bases from V and 3 from J; bases not matched to a gene: 13. The germline V gene has CDR1 MNHEY and CDR2 SVGEGT. CDR3 in DNA: TGTGCCAGCAGCCGCGGACTAGCGGGAGGTGATATGGGCTACGAGCAGTACTTC. It yields the protein CASSRGLAGGDMGYEQYF.

CDR3 sequence (DNA): TGTGCCAGCAGCCAAGCGACTAGTTTAGGGCCCCCTAGCACAGATACGCAGTATTTT. Its translation is CASSQATSLGPPSTDTQYF. This chain joins TRBV4-2 and TRBJ2-3, with D possibly matching TRBD2 (6 bases). This CDR3 region has 19 residues. The germline V gene has CDR1 LGHNA and CDR2 YNFKEQ. Trimming pared 1 base from V and 0 bases from J, leaving 20 bases between.

This clonotype was recorded a few times. This chain uses TRBV14 with TRBJ1-1; D perhaps matches TRBD1 (5 bases). The CDR3 is 14 amino acids. The germline V gene encodes CDR1 SGHDN and CDR2 FVKESK. Trimming took 0 bases from V and 5 from J, leaving 10 bases between them. The CDR3 DNA follows: TGTGCCAGCAGCCAAGATGGGACTGATACTGAAGCTTTCTTT. This sequence encodes CASSQDGTDTEAFF.

This clonotype was detected only a few times. The chain recombines TRBV7-3 with TRBJ1-6; D gene uncertain. V lost 2 bases to trimming and J lost 6 bases, with 8 bases between them. This CDR3 spans 14 amino acids. The germline gives CDR1 SGHTA, CDR2 FQGTGA. CDR3 loop: CASSLGLINSPLHF. Written as DNA, the CDR3 is TGTGCCAGCAGCTTAGGACTGATTAATTCACCCCTCCACTTT.